The rows below give T cell receptor beta chains drawn from one sample of a study of blood T cell repertoires in COVID-19. Sequencing was performed with immunoSEQ multiplex PCR; in TCRdb, only in-frame clones are kept and a portion is missing. The profile shows some 260,000 clones, roughly 87% of them singletons. Specimen: PBMCs or T cells enriched from blood (not recorded which). The receptors derive from a woman in her 30s with acute COVID-19. Each CDR3 is given with its conserved first and last residue. D genes are given only for firm matches. A clone size is listed for some rows: how often the clone was seen (once, few, many), or a class if it is expanded.

>.|TRBV10-1|.|TRBJ1-3
CASSEGGSGNTIYF
TGCGCCAGCAGTGAGGGCGGCTCTGGAAACACCATATATTTT
>.|TRBV30|TRBD2|TRBJ2-3
CAWTLASGGVGTQYF
TGTGCCTGGACCCTGGCTAGCGGGGGGGTGGGTACGCAGTATTTT
>few|TRBV5-1|TRBD1|TRBJ1-4
CASSLDRGTEKLFF
TGCGCCAGCAGCTTGGACAGGGGAACTGAAAAACTGTTTTTT
>.|TRBV5-4|TRBD2|TRBJ2-5
CASSLEGLEVGETQYF
TGTGCCAGCAGCTTGGAAGGACTAGAGGTGGGAGAGACCCAGTACTTC
>.|TRBV5-5|.|TRBJ2-7
CASSLGVGRMNSYEQYF
TGTGCCAGCAGCTTGGGAGTGGGCAGGATGAACTCCTACGAGCAGTACTTC
>.|TRBV2|TRBD1|TRBJ1-6
CASTLTGVGSPLHF
TGTGCCAGCACCCTGACAGGGGTAGGTTCACCCCTCCACTTT
>.|TRBV2|.|TRBJ1-6
CASRGLSSPLHF
TGTGCCAGCAGGGGGCTTTCTTCACCCCTCCACTTT
>.|TRBV10-2|TRBD1|TRBJ1-6
CASSEGRGSPLHF
TGCGCCAGCAGTGAGGGCAGGGGGTCACCCCTCCACTTT
>.|TRBV7-9|.|TRBJ2-1
CASSPRTNYNEQFF
TGTGCCAGCAGCCCCCGGACAAATTACAATGAGCAGTTCTTC
>.|TRBV5-1|.|TRBJ2-1
CASSLALRGNEQFF
TGCGCCAGCAGCTTGGCCCTAAGAGGGAATGAGCAGTTCTTC